These 5 T cell receptor beta chains originate from one sample sequenced in a study of T-cell memory formation after mild COVID-19. TCRdb re-called the 5' RACE reads with MiXCR, one entry per CDR3 protein. This sample has approximately 400,000 distinct CDR3 sequences, with under 20% found just once. Sequenced: PBMCs or a T cell subset sorted from them (not recorded which). These receptors were obtained from a man younger than 35 who had mild COVID-19 (a few samples of this study predate the infection). Cell type and time point are not known.

This clonotype was seen a handful of times. CDR3 loop: CASSPADGGNQETQYF. Written as DNA, the CDR3 is TGTGCCAGCAGCCCGGCTGATGGGGGTAACCAAGAGACCCAGTACTTC. The rearrangement links TRBV5-4 to TRBJ2-5, with D perhaps assigned TRBD1 or TRBD2 (5 bases each). CDR3 length: 16 residues. The germline CDR1 and CDR2 sequences are SGHNT and YYREEE (reference sequence). V was shortened by 4 bases and J by 0 bases, with 16 bases between the two germline ends.

This clonotype turned up a few times. This sequence joins TRBV3-1 and TRBJ1-1; no definite D call. Between the trimmed V and J ends, which lost 0 bases and 1 base, there was a span of 6 bases. CDR1 is LGHDT and CDR2 is YNNKEL in the germline V gene (reference sequence). The CDR3 totals 14 residues. The CDR3 coding sequence is TGTGCCAGCAGCCAAGACGGCTGGAACACTGAAGCTTTCTTT. As protein: CASSQDGWNTEAFF. Variable domain in full (rest from reference TRBV3-1 and TRBJ1-1): DTAVSQTPKYLVTQMGNDKSIKCEQNLGHDTMYWYKQDSKKFLKIMFSYNNKELIINETVPNRFSPKSPDKAHLNLHINSLELGDSAVYFCASSQDGWNTEAFFGQGTRLTVV.

This clonotype turned up a few times. The rearrangement links TRBV5-1 to TRBJ2-5, with a weak D call TRBD1 (6 bases). V was shortened by 3 bases and J by 4 bases, with 13 bases between the two germline ends. The CDR3 extends over 14 amino acids. Germline V gene sequence: CDR1 SGHRS, CDR2 YFSETQ. Here the CDR3 reads CASSSTGWGETQYF. CDR3 nucleotide sequence: TGCGCCAGCAGCTCCACAGGGTGGGGAGAGACCCAGTACTTC. Using reference TRBV5-1 and TRBJ2-5 for the parts outside the CDR3, the full variable domain is KAGVTQTPRYLIKTRGQQVTLSCSPISGHRSVSWYQQTPGQGLQFLFEYFSETQRNKGNFPGRFSGRQFSNSRSEMNVSTLELGDSALYLCASSSTGWGETQYFGPGTRLLVL.

The CDR3 sequence is CASSGRDRERNQPQHF. CDR3 DNA: TGTGCCAGCAGTGGCCGGGACAGGGAACGCAATCAGCCCCAGCATTTT. This sequence joins TRBV6-6 and TRBJ1-5, with TRBD1 matching 9 bases. Germline values: CDR1 MNHNY, CDR2 SVGAGI (reference sequence). This CDR3 is 16 amino acids long. The V segment lost 5 bases and the J segment 2 bases; nucleotides outside the gene matches: 7.

This clonotype was observed a handful of times. J is TRBJ1-6 and V is TRBV5-1; D uncertain. The CDR3 sequence is 13 residues long. V gave up 3 bases and J gave up 13 bases, with 14 bases separating them. The germline V gene has CDR1 SGHRS and CDR2 YFSETQ. CDR3 sequence reads: CASSWSGLLPLHF. CDR3 sequence (DNA): TGCGCCAGCAGCTGGAGTGGGCTGTTGCCCCTCCACTTT.